The clone carrying this TCR beta chain was seen only once. The antigen remains undetermined. Germline CDR1 and CDR2: SGHTA and FQGTGA. After removal of 1 base from V and 10 bases from J, the junction contained 4 bases not matched to a gene. The CDR3 runs to 13 residues. Per the study methods: ImmunoSEQ sequences covered only the junction and lacked quality scores; filtering therefore differed. Method: immunoSEQ multiplex PCR; TCRdb's copy keeps in-frame clones and lacks some. The V and J calls and clone size come from that table; D and trimming were worked out from the DNA. Of millions of clones listed, 85% to 95% are singletons. This entry comes from a study of shared clonotypes between healthy human individuals. Study outcomes and limitations: Clonotypes which were not shared had lower generation probabilities than clonotypes that all four donors shared.

The specimen was naive CD4+ T cells sorted from blood. Subset described: CD45RA+ positively selected. The V and J genes are TRBV7-3 and TRBJ2-1; 7 nucleotides align to TRBD2. The TCR originated in a man younger than 35 in good health. This chain's CDR3 is CASSLREGGEQFF. As DNA, the CDR3 is TGTGCCAGCAGCTTAAGGGAGGGTGGGGAGCAGTTCTTC.